The 21 T cell receptor beta chains given below trace back to one sample, sequenced in a study of T cell repertoires in cytomegalovirus infection. TCRdb ran MiXCR on the reads and lists one entry per CDR3 protein. The sample consists of around 270,000 distinct CDR3 sequences, 8% to 9.5% of them appearing once. The sample was PBMCs. Receptor source: a human donor in good health (CMV status not recorded). Some clones in this sample may be carry-over from other donors' samples.

Ten or more counts support this clonotype. This sequence joins TRBV12-3 or TRBV12-4 and TRBJ1-6, with a possible D match to TRBD1 (5 bases). The CDR3 sequence is 15 residues long. V shed 6 bases and J shed 7 bases, with 16 bases lying between them. CDR3 DNA sequence: TGTGCCAGCAGCGTGGTGAGCCGGGGGAATTCACCCCTCCACTTT. Translating gives CASSVVSRGNSPLHF.

This clonotype was observed a handful of times. The genes are TRBV27 and TRBJ2-1, with D perhaps TRBD1 (6 bases). The V and J ends lost 5 bases and 10 bases respectively, with 15 bases between them. This CDR3 is 13 amino acids long. In germline, CDR1 is MNHEY, CDR2 SMNVEV (reference sequence). The CDR3 DNA reads as TGTGCCAGCAGTGCCGTCAGGGGAACAGAGCAGTTCTTC. This codes for CASSAVRGTEQFF.

This chain links TRBV10-3 with TRBJ1-5; TRBD1 might be the D (5 bases). V was cut by 2 bases and J by 5 bases, with 13 bases left in between. CDR3 length: 15 residues. CDR1 and CDR2 (germline): ENHRY, SYGVKD. The CDR3 sequence: CAISEDGAGYQPQHF. The CDR3 DNA sequence: TGTGCCATCAGTGAGGACGGGGCAGGGTATCAGCCCCAGCATTTT.

Many counts were recorded for this clonotype. The chain joins TRBV7-2 to TRBJ2-5; D ambiguous. CDR3 length: 13 residues. With 5 bases removed from V and 4 bases from J, the gap between germline ends came to 11 bases. From germline, CDR1 is SGHTA and CDR2 FQGNSA. The DNA for the CDR3 is TGTGCCAGCAGCCTGGGGATCAGAGAGACCCAGTACTTC. Translated: CASSLGIRETQYF.

This rearrangement joins TRBV7-9 to TRBJ2-7, with 7 positions matching TRBD2. The V and J ends lost 4 bases and 4 bases, in that order; junction bases with no gene match: 7. Germline CDR1 is SEHNR and CDR2 is FQNEAQ (reference sequence). The CDR3 has 14 amino acids. CDR3 loop: CASSSRDYFYEQYF. The CDR3 DNA sequence: TGTGCCAGCAGCTCCCGGGACTACTTTTACGAGCAGTACTTC.

This clonotype has a count of ten or more. The chain employs TRBV6-5 and TRBJ1-5, with TRBD1 as a possible D gene (6 bases). This CDR3 has 15 residues. The germline CDR1 and CDR2 sequences are MNHEY and SVGAGI. V dropped 2 bases and J dropped 4 bases, with 12 bases sitting between them. CDR3 protein: CASSYSSTGNQPQHF. In DNA form, the CDR3 reads TGTGCCAGCAGTTACAGCAGTACAGGGAATCAGCCCCAGCATTTT.

The genes are TRBV23-1 and TRBJ2-1, with D possibly matching TRBD1 (6 bases). TRBV23-1 is recorded as an ORF, its role being uncertain. V lost 4 bases and J 3 bases, leaving 16 bases between the germline ends. This CDR3 has 16 amino acids. The CDR3 reads CASSRTGLKLYNEQFF. In DNA, the CDR3 is TGCGCCAGCAGTCGAACAGGGTTGAAACTCTACAATGAGCAGTTCTTC.

This clonotype was recorded at least ten times. The chain employs TRBV7-2 and TRBJ2-1; D is perhaps TRBD2 (6 bases). CDR3 length equals 17 residues. Deletions cut 4 bases from V and 3 bases from J, with 19 bases between. Germline V lookup: CDR1 SGHTA, CDR2 FQGNSA. In DNA form, the CDR3 reads TGTGCCAGCAGCTCAGCACTAGCCTGGTCAGGCTACAATGAGCAGTTCTTC. Translation: CASSSALAWSGYNEQFF.

This clonotype was recorded at least ten times. The V and J genes are TRBV3-1 and TRBJ2-3; D tentatively fits TRBD1 or TRBD2 (5 bases each). The V gene's germline CDR1 is LGHDT and CDR2 YNNKEL (reference sequence). V was shortened by 0 bases and J by 4 bases, with 14 bases between the two germline ends. This CDR3 spans 16 amino acids. As DNA, the CDR3 is TGTGCCAGCAGCCAAGATAGGCCAGGGAGAGCAGATACGCAGTATTTT. Its protein product is CASSQDRPGRADTQYF.

This clonotype was observed at least ten times. The chain has TRBV6-2 or TRBV6-3 and TRBJ1-1; D is uncertain. The V and J ends lost 0 bases and 1 base respectively, with 12 bases between them. The CDR3 loop spans 16 amino acids. CDR1 is MNHEY and CDR2 is SVGEGT in the germline V gene. For the CDR3, the DNA is TGTGCCAGCAGTTACTCGAACGGACTGCCGAACACTGAAGCTTTCTTT. Amino acids: CASSYSNGLPNTEAFF.

This clonotype was seen at least ten times. This chain connects TRBV7-8 to TRBJ2-1, with D possibly matching TRBD1 (5 bases). Germline values: CDR1 SGHVS, CDR2 FQNEAQ. The CDR3 has 15 amino acids. V lost 5 bases to trimming and J lost 1 base, with 12 bases between them. CDR3 amino acids: CASSPARDSYNEQFF. CDR3 DNA: TGTGCCAGCAGCCCCGCCAGGGATTCCTACAATGAGCAGTTCTTC. Complete variable domain (other parts from reference TRBV7-8 and TRBJ2-1): GAGVSQSPRYKVAKRGQDVALRCDPISGHVSLFWYQQALGQGPEFLTYFQNEAQLDKSGLPSDRFFAERPEGSVSTLKIQRTQQEDSAVYLCASSPARDSYNEQFFGPGTRLTVL.

This chain joins TRBV6-2 or TRBV6-3 and TRBJ2-6; possibly TRBD1 for D (5 bases). CDR3 size: 15 residues. Trimming shortened V by 5 bases and J by 4 bases, and 12 bases separated the two germline ends. Germline V gives CDR1 MNHEY, CDR2 SVGEGT. The CDR3 sequence: CASSARGPGANVLTF. The CDR3 coding sequence is TGTGCCAGCAGTGCTAGGGGTCCCGGGGCCAACGTCCTGACTTTC.

CDR3 nucleotides: TGCAGTGCTAGAGGCATGTCGAGCGGTGAAGCTTTCTTT. Its translation is CSARGMSSGEAFF. The rearrangement joins TRBV20-1 to TRBJ1-1; the D is unclear. Germline CDR1 and CDR2: DFQATT and SNEGSKA (reference sequence). Trimming stripped 1 base from V and 7 bases from J, with 13 bases between. The CDR3 contains 13 residues.

This clonotype showed up many times. The CDR3 sequence is CASSPTSGGASEQYF. The CDR3 coding sequence is TGTGCCAGCAGCCCCACTAGCGGGGGGGCGAGTGAGCAGTACTTC. This rearrangement joins TRBV7-2 to TRBJ2-7, with 13 positions matching TRBD2. V trimming: 5 bases; J trimming: 7 bases; junction bases outside the gene matches: 8. CDR3 length: 15 amino acids. Looked up from germline, CDR1 is SGHTA and CDR2 is FQGNSA.

As concerns this clonotype: This may be a read error: a much more frequent sequence differs by one nucleotide. The chain uses TRBV7-2 and TRBJ1-1; D is perhaps TRBD1 (5 bases). Trimming left V 2 bases short and J 8 bases short, with 6 bases between. This CDR3 is built from 11 residues. In germline, CDR1 is SGHTA, CDR2 FQGNSA. For the CDR3, the DNA is TGTGCCAGCAGCTTAAAGGGGGAAGCTTTCTTT. Protein sequence: CASSLKGEAFF.

In this sample, this clonotype turned up a few times. The chain has TRBV7-2 and TRBJ2-5; 7 bases are shared with TRBD1. This CDR3 has 14 residues. Germline V CDR1 and CDR2: SGHTA, FQGNSA. V lost 5 bases to trimming and J lost 4 bases; unmatched junction nucleotides: 7. CDR3 sequence (DNA): TGTGCCAGCAGCCCTAACCGACAGGGAGAGACCCAGTACTTC. It yields the protein CASSPNRQGETQYF. Variable domain in full (rest from reference TRBV7-2 and TRBJ2-5): GAGVSQSPSNKVTEKGKDVELRCDPISGHTALYWYRQSLGQGLEFLIYFQGNSAPDKSGLPSDRFSAERTGGSVSTLTIQRTQQEDSAVYLCASSPNRQGETQYFGPGTRLLVL.

This clonotype appeared many times. This sequence joins TRBV7-2 and TRBJ2-6, with no clear D. The germline V gene has CDR1 SGHTA and CDR2 FQGNSA. There are 16 residues in the CDR3. V lost 3 bases to trimming and J lost 0 bases, with 9 bases between them. CDR3 loop: CASSFSKGSGANVLTF. The CDR3 nucleotides are TGTGCCAGCAGCTTTTCGAAAGGCTCTGGGGCCAACGTCCTGACTTTC.

This clonotype was picked up many times. The chain joins TRBV7-2 to TRBJ2-5; 8 bases are shared with TRBD1. The CDR3 is made up of 15 amino acids. The V segment lost 5 bases and the J segment 3 bases; nucleotides outside the gene matches: 8. Germline CDR1 SGHTA, CDR2 FQGNSA. CDR3 amino acids: CASSPRAGGEETQYF. The CDR3 coding sequence is TGTGCCAGCAGCCCAAGGGCAGGGGGCGAAGAGACCCAGTACTTC.

Ten or more counts support this clonotype. The chain uses TRBV7-2 and TRBJ2-3; the match to TRBD1 covers 8 bases. CDR3 length: 15 amino acids. CDR1 and CDR2 (germline): SGHTA, FQGNSA. The J segment lost 3 bases and the V segment lost 3 bases, leaving 5 bases of the junction unmatched. The CDR3: CASSFRDRITDTQYF. CDR3 nucleotide sequence: TGTGCCAGCAGCTTCCGGGACAGGATTACAGATACGCAGTATTTT.

The DNA for the CDR3 is TGTGCCAGCAGTTTAGCCCAGGGGGCGCGGGAGCAGTACTTC. It translates to CASSLAQGAREQYF. The V and J genes are TRBV12-3 or TRBV12-4 and TRBJ2-7; the match to TRBD1 covers 8 bases. This CDR3 is 14 amino acids long. Trimming cost V 0 bases and J 7 bases; bases outside gene matches: 5.

The V gene is TRBV20-1, the J gene TRBJ2-2, with D unclear. The V end was cut by 1 base, the J end by 3 bases, with 12 bases between. CDR3 size: 15 residues. CDR1 and CDR2 from the germline V gene are DFQATT and SNEGSKA (reference sequence). The CDR3 reads CSARARKDDTGELFF. The CDR3 region has the DNA TGCAGTGCTAGAGCGCGCAAGGACGACACCGGGGAGCTGTTTTTT.